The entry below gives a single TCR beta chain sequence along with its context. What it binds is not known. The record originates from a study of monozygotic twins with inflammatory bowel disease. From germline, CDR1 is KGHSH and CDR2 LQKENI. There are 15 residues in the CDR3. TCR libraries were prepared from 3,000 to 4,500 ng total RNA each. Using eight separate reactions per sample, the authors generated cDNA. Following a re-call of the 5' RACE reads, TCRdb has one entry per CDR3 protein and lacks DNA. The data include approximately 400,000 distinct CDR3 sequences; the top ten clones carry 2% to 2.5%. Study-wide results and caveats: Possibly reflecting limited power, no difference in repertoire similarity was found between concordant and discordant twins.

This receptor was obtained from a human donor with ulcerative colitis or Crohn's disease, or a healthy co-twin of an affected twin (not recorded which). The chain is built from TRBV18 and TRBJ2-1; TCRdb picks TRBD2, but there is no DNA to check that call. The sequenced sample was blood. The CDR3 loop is CASESSGSVYNEQFF.